The clone carrying this T cell receptor (beta chain) was recorded only once. Its antigen remains unidentified. The donors were part of the approximately 130-subject validation cohort, which stood apart from the roughly 640-subject first cohort. Only in-frame clones appear in the TCRdb table, and some are missing; sequencing was by immunoSEQ multiplex PCR. The data show roughly 170,000 clones, about 80% seen once. This record comes from a study of cytomegalovirus exposure and HLA in healthy donors. Study-level findings and limits: There were about 160 TCR beta chains listed as cytomegalovirus-associated.

V lost 4 bases and J lost 5; bases outside the gene matches: 3. The germline gives CDR1 MNHNS, CDR2 SASEGT. CDR3 size: 14 residues. The sample was PBMCs. The chain is built from TRBV6-1 and TRBJ1-1; 11 bases fit TRBD1. This clonotype was sampled from a woman aged 18 to 35 in good health and CMV-seropositive. CDR3 DNA: TGTGCCAGCAGTGGGGGGACAGGGGGGACTGAAGCTTTCTTT. Translation gives CASSGGTGGTEAFF.